This entry lists 3 T cell receptor beta chains sequenced from one sample in a study of OX40 agonist ivuxolimab in advanced cancers. Clones were read by immunoSEQ multiplex PCR, and TCRdb kept only the in-frame ones, dropping some. The table includes approximately 49,000 clones, around 80% detected once. Sequenced here: CD4+ or CD8+ T cells sorted from blood, sampled in a trial of the OX40 agonist ivuxolimab. These receptor sequences come from an adult with an advanced solid tumor such as melanoma, head and neck, liver or kidney cancer.

The rearrangement uses TRBV7-9 and TRBJ2-1; D is unclear. This CDR3 has 13 residues. The germline CDR1 and CDR2 sequences are SEHNR and FQNEAQ (reference sequence). The ends were cut back, 3 bases at V and 9 bases at J, with 12 bases in the middle. CDR3 residues: CASSFLAEGEQFF. The CDR3 DNA reads TGTGCCAGCAGCTTCTTGGCGGAAGGTGAGCAGTTCTTC. Using reference TRBV7-9 and TRBJ2-1 for the parts outside the CDR3, the full variable domain is DTGVSQNPRHKITKRGQNVTFRCDPISEHNRLYWYRQTLGQGPEFLTYFQNEAQLEKSRLLSDRFSAERPKGSFSTLEIQRTEQGDSAMYLCASSFLAEGEQFFGPGTRLTVL.

The V gene is TRBV30, the J gene TRBJ2-2; TRBD1 is a possible D gene (6 bases). The CDR3 contains 15 residues. Germline CDR1 reads GTSNPN; CDR2 reads SVGIG (reference sequence). The germline V and J ends were trimmed by 3 bases and 4 bases, with 15 bases remaining between them. CDR3 sequence: CAWRGNTGRTGELFF. The CDR3 DNA reads TGTGCCTGGAGGGGTAACACAGGGCGCACCGGGGAGCTGTTTTTT.

CDR3 amino acids: CASSRPQGRGDEQYF. The CDR3 region has the DNA TGTGCCAGCTCACGGCCACAGGGTCGAGGAGACGAGCAGTACTTC. The chain has TRBV18 and TRBJ2-7; D possibly corresponds to TRBD1 (6 bases). This CDR3 comprises 15 residues. V was trimmed by 4 bases and J by 5 bases, leaving 18 bases between them. CDR1 and CDR2 (germline): KGHSH, LQKENI.